These 4 T cell receptor beta chains were sequenced from one sample in a study of cytomegalovirus exposure and HLA in healthy donors. Researchers ran the PCR with 60 Vbeta and 13 Jbeta primers. The method was immunoSEQ multiplex PCR; TCRdb's version includes in-frame clones alone and lacks a portion of them. This table has around 200,000 clones, approximately 59% appearing once. Sequencing was carried out using PBMCs. The source is a man in his forties in good health and CMV-seronegative.

Only one count was recorded for this clone. The chain has TRBV19 and TRBJ2-5, with 7 bases that match TRBD1. V trimming: 4 bases; J trimming: 5 bases; junction bases outside the gene matches: 16. The germline gives CDR1 LNHDA, CDR2 SQIVND (reference sequence). CDR3 length: 17 amino acids. In nucleotides, the CDR3 is TGTGCCAGTAGTACCGCCACTCCGACAGGGTTGCGGGAGACCCAGTACTTC. Translated, it gives CASSTATPTGLRETQYF.

The rearrangement uses TRBV10-1 and TRBJ1-6, with 7 bases identical to TRBD1. Germline CDR1 is WNHNN and CDR2 is SYGVQD (reference sequence). The CDR3 runs to 14 residues. Trimming at V came to 4 bases and at J to 7 bases, leaving 4 bases not matched to a gene. CDR3 DNA sequence: TGCGCCAGCAGTGTTACAGGGGTGAATTCACCCCTCCACTTT. Translation: CASSVTGVNSPLHF.

The chain combines TRBV6-5 with TRBJ1-1; unclear D gene. CDR3 length equals 12 residues. V lost 7 bases to trimming and J lost 5 bases, with 11 bases between them. Germline CDR1 is MNHEY and CDR2 is SVGAGI. In DNA form, the CDR3 reads TGTGCCAGCAAGGTTGGAGATACTGAAGCTTTCTTT. The encoded protein is CASKVGDTEAFF.

Comment on this clone: The same CDR3 also results from other DNA sequences found in this sample. The chain joins TRBV2 to TRBJ1-5, with 8 bases identical to TRBD1. Germline V CDR1 and CDR2: SNHLY, FYNNEI. V trimming: 4 bases; J trimming: 4 bases; junction bases outside the gene matches: 0. The CDR3 is 13 amino acids. This CDR3 reads CASSGTGNQPQHF. The CDR3 nucleotides read TGTGCCAGCAGTGGGACAGGGAATCAGCCCCAGCATTTT.